This T cell receptor beta chain derives from a study of early T cells in non-severe SARS-CoV-2 infection. TCRdb called the 5' RACE reads again in MiXCR, with one record for every CDR3 protein. The sample carries fewer than 60,000 distinct CDR3 sequences, 9.3% recorded once. This clonotype occurred a few times. This clonotype originated in an adult who was a healthcare worker with PCR-confirmed SARS-CoV-2 infection or an uninfected control (not recorded which). The specimen sequenced was whole blood.

This CDR3 is CASSLSRALAKNIQYF. DNA for the CDR3: TGTGCCAGCAGTTTAAGCAGGGCTCTAGCCAAAAACATTCAGTACTTC. The chain uses TRBV28 and TRBJ2-4; D is possibly TRBD1 (5 bases). The CDR3 is made up of 16 amino acids. V was shortened by 2 bases and J by 0 bases, with 11 bases between the two germline ends. Germline CDR1 reads MDHEN; CDR2 reads SYDVKM.